A selection of T cell receptor beta chains follows, all from one sample in a study of circulating CD8 cells and anti-PD-1 response in melanoma. TCRdb reprocessed the reads with MiXCR, giving one entry per CDR3 protein. The data show 300 to 450 distinct CDR3 sequences, 5.5% to 6.5% seen once. The sample consisted of CD8+ T cells from PBMCs, taken at baseline or after one month of anti-PD-1 therapy (not recorded which). These receptors all come from a human donor with melanoma. The CDR3 runs from the conserved cysteine through the conserved F or W. Fields, in order: V gene, clone size, J gene, D gene, CDR3 protein, CDR3 DNA. D genes are given only for firm matches. The size field is filled for only some rows; it gives once, few, many or a size class.

>TRBV24-1|large|TRBJ2-3|TRBD2
CATSDPPTSGFSTDTQYF
TGTGCCACCAGTGATCCACCGACTAGCGGGTTTAGCACAGATACGCAGTATTTT
>TRBV20-1|hyperexpanded|TRBJ2-1|TRBD2
CSAWTRRAEDEQFF
TGCAGTGCTTGGACTAGGAGGGCTGAAGATGAGCAGTTCTTC
>TRBV7-9|large|TRBJ2-4|NA
CASSGAGGDENIQYF
TGTGCCAGCAGCGGGGCCGGGGGAGACGAAAACATTCAGTACTTC
>TRBV24-1|large|TRBJ2-2|NA
CATRRAANTGELFF
TGTGCCACTCGACGGGCCGCGAACACCGGGGAGCTGTTTTTT
>TRBV29-1|medium-sized|TRBJ2-5|NA
CSVHREEETQYF
TGCAGCGTCCACCGGGAAGAAGAGACCCAGTACTTC
>TRBV28|large|TRBJ1-5|NA
CASTQSGYSNQPQHF
TGTGCCAGCACCCAATCGGGGTATAGCAATCAGCCCCAGCATTTT
>TRBV29-1|large|TRBJ2-1|NA
CSVLATTYNEQFF
TGCAGCGTGCTAGCGACTACTTACAATGAGCAGTTCTTC
>TRBV24-1|few|TRBJ2-5|TRBD1
CATSDPTGVKETQYF
TGTGCCACCAGTGACCCGACAGGGGTCAAAGAGACCCAGTACTTC
>TRBV27|large|TRBJ2-2|TRBD2
CASSTLAGVGTGELFF
TGTGCCAGCAGTACACTAGCGGGGGTTGGAACCGGGGAGCTGTTTTTT
>TRBV4-1|large|TRBJ1-2|NA
CASSQGDGAAGYTF
TGCGCCAGCAGCCAAGGGGACGGGGCGGCAGGCTACACCTTC
>TRBV5-4|large|TRBJ1-4|NA
CASSLKQGRGTNEKLFF
TGTGCCAGCAGCTTGAAGCAGGGGAGAGGGACTAATGAAAAACTGTTTTTT
>TRBV11-2|large|TRBJ2-7|NA
CASSLGQLYEQYF
TGTGCCAGCAGCTTAGGACAGCTCTACGAGCAGTACTTC
>TRBV28|large|TRBJ1-5|TRBD1
CASSFPGQGNQPQHF
TGTGCCAGCAGTTTCCCGGGACAGGGTAATCAGCCCCAGCATTTT
>TRBV27|large|TRBJ2-1|NA
CASSLSGREQFF
TGTGCCAGCAGTTTATCAGGCCGTGAGCAGTTCTTC
>TRBV7-9|large|TRBJ1-2|TRBD1
CASSSPGQENYGYTF
TGTGCCAGCAGCTCACCGGGACAGGAGAACTATGGCTACACCTTC
>TRBV19|large|TRBJ2-3|TRBD2
CASSFLTSGSDTQYF
TGTGCCAGTAGTTTTCTGACTAGCGGGTCGGATACGCAGTATTTT
>TRBV4-3|large|TRBJ1-2|NA
CASSPSRSPRYGYTF
TGCGCCAGCAGCCCATCGAGATCCCCTCGCTATGGCTACACCTTC
>TRBV12-3/TRBV12-4|large|TRBJ2-5|NA
CASSPSLHKETQYF
TGTGCCAGCAGTCCCTCCTTACACAAAGAGACCCAGTACTTC
>TRBV27|medium-sized|TRBJ1-5|NA
CASSHRDSNQPQHF
TGTGCCAGCAGTCACCGGGACAGCAATCAGCCCCAGCATTTT
>TRBV18|large|TRBJ1-1|NA
CASSPGETGRNTEAFF
TGTGCCAGCTCACCAGGCGAGACCGGCAGGAACACTGAAGCTTTCTTT
>TRBV7-3|large|TRBJ2-1|NA
CASSLTGTDEQFF
TGTGCCAGCAGCTTAACGGGGACGGATGAGCAGTTCTTC
>TRBV19|few|TRBJ2-1|NA
CASSTGQTYNEQFF
TGTGCCAGTAGTACCGGACAGACCTACAATGAGCAGTTCTTC
>TRBV12-3/TRBV12-4|large|TRBJ2-3|NA
CASSFARTDTQYF
TGTGCCAGCAGTTTTGCCCGAACAGATACGCAGTATTTT
>TRBV20-1|few|TRBJ2-3|TRBD2
CSARDSTSGAAGDTQYF
TGCAGTGCTAGAGATAGTACTAGCGGGGCGGCAGGAGATACGCAGTATTTT
>TRBV2|few|TRBJ2-3|TRBD2
CASSVGSGATDTQYF
TGTGCCAGCAGCGTCGGTAGCGGGGCCACAGATACGCAGTATTTT
>TRBV15|large|TRBJ2-7|NA
CATSRADSQTYEQYF
TGTGCCACCAGCAGAGCGGACAGCCAGACCTACGAGCAGTACTTC
>TRBV5-4|NA|TRBJ2-1|TRBD1
CASSPPGSGTANSPLHF
TGTGCCAGCAGCCCACCTGGGTCCGGGACAGCCAATTCACCCCTCCACTTC
>TRBV29-1|large|TRBJ2-5|TRBD1
CSVEGGQGGETQYF
TGCAGCGTGGAAGGAGGACAGGGCGGAGAGACCCAGTACTTC
>TRBV27|NA|TRBJ1-5|NA
CASRAGNQPQHF
TGTGCCAGCAGAGCGGGGAATCAGCCCCAGCATTTT
>TRBV12-5|medium-sized|TRBJ2-5|TRBD1
CARGRDRGVRETQYF
TGTGCTAGGGGGCGGGACAGGGGAGTCCGGGAGACCCAGTACTTC
>TRBV9|large|TRBJ2-5|NA
CASSVVGTPTETQYF
TGTGCCAGCAGCGTAGTCGGGACACCCACCGAGACCCAGTACTTC
>TRBV7-3|few|TRBJ2-3|NA
CASSPSRGRTDTQYF
TGTGCCAGCAGCCCCTCCCGGGGGCGCACAGATACGCAGTATTTT
>TRBV5-6|medium-sized|TRBJ1-6|NA
CASSLGSSYNSPLHF
TGTGCCAGCAGCTTGGGGAGCTCCTATAATTCACCCCTCCACTTT
>TRBV7-2|large|TRBJ2-1|NA
CASSFPGWNEQFF
TGTGCCAGCAGCTTCCCAGGGTGGAATGAGCAGTTCTTC
>TRBV28|large|TRBJ2-5|NA
CASSFARAEKETQYF
TGTGCCAGCAGTTTTGCACGAGCGGAAAAAGAGACCCAGTACTTC